The 3 T cell receptor beta chains below all came from one sample that was sequenced in a study of blood T cell repertoires in COVID-19. Generated by immunoSEQ multiplex PCR, the TCRdb table keeps only in-frame clones and is missing some. Among nearly 400,000 clones listed, roughly 86% were seen once. The sample comprised PBMCs or T cells enriched from blood (not recorded which). The receptors were sampled from a woman aged 25-40 years who had recovered from COVID-19.

V and J are TRBV29-1 and TRBJ1-5; possibly TRBD1 for D (5 bases). V lost 4 bases, J lost 5 bases, and 12 bases lay in between. This CDR3 region has 13 residues. Per germline, CDR1 SQVTM and CDR2 ANQGSEA. CDR3 residues: CSVGAGKDQPQHF. CDR3 nucleotide sequence: TGCAGCGTTGGGGCAGGGAAGGATCAGCCCCAGCATTTT.

The V call is TRBV24-1, the J call TRBJ1-5; D gene uncertain. CDR1 KGHDR and CDR2 SFDVKD come from the germline V gene. The germline V and J ends were trimmed by 5 bases and 2 bases, with 21 bases remaining between them. This CDR3 spans 18 amino acids. The CDR3 here is CATSASTGVVSGNQPQHF. For the CDR3, the DNA is TGTGCCACCAGTGCCTCGACCGGAGTCGTTTCGGGCAATCAGCCCCAGCATTTT.

The rearrangement links TRBV27 to TRBJ2-1; 13 bases are shared with TRBD2. The germline gives CDR1 MNHEY, CDR2 SMNVEV (reference sequence). The CDR3 is 16 residues long. J gave up 8 bases and V 3 bases, and 7 bases lay outside the gene matches. The DNA for the CDR3 is TGTGCCAGCAGTTTCCTACTAGCGGGAGGGCCATATGAGCAGTTCTTC. It encodes CASSFLLAGGPYEQFF.